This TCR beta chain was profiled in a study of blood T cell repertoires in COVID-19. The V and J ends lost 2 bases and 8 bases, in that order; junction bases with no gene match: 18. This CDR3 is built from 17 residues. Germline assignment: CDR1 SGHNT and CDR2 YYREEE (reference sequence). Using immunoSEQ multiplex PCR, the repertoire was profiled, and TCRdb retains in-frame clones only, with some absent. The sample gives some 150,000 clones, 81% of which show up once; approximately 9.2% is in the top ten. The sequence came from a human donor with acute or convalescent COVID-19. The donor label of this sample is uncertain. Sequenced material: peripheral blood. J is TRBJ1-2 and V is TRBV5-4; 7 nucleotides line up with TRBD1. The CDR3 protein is CASSFGIGDRDITGYTF. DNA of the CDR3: TGTGCCAGCAGCTTTGGAATAGGAGACAGGGATATTACGGGCTACACCTTC. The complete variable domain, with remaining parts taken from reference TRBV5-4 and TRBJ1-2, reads ETGVTQSPTHLIKTRGQQVTLRCSSQSGHNTVSWYQQALGQGPQFIFQYYREEENGRGNFPPRFSGLQFPNYSSELNVNALELDDSALYLCASSFGIGDRDITGYTFGSGTRLTVV.